Below, 4 T cell receptor beta chains from the same sample are listed, as sequenced in a study of shared T cell receptors in the human thymus. Assay: immunoSEQ multiplex PCR; the TCRdb copy retains only in-frame clones and omits some. The table has hundreds of thousands of clones, roughly 85% seen once. The sample was also reused in another study, on human thymus T cells.

Sequenced material: thymocytes. These receptors came from a girl in the first two years of life with a congenital heart defect.

V usage is TRBV29-1 and J usage is TRBJ1-1, with a possible D match to TRBD1 (6 bases). From germline, CDR1 is SQVTM and CDR2 ANQGSEA. The CDR3 consists of 13 residues. V lost 1 base and J lost 1, with 7 bases in between. The CDR3 loop reads CSVEVGGNTEAFF. The CDR3 bases are TGCAGCGTTGAAGTAGGGGGGAACACTGAAGCTTTCTTT. The complete variable domain, with remaining parts taken from reference TRBV29-1 and TRBJ1-1, reads SAVISQKPSRDICQRGTSLTIQCQVDSQVTMMFWYRQQPGQSLTLIATANQGSEATYESGFVIDKFPISRPNLTFSTLTVSNMSPEDSSIYLCSVEVGGNTEAFFGQGTRLTVV.

This sequence joins TRBV5-1 and TRBJ1-1; possibly TRBD1 for D (5 bases). The CDR3 extends over 17 amino acids. Trimming took 2 bases from V and 4 from J, leaving 21 bases between them. CDR1 is SGHRS and CDR2 is YFSETQ in the germline V gene. CDR3 in DNA: TGCGCCAGCAGCTTAAATAAGGTCGTAGGGGTGGTCACTGAAGCTTTCTTT. Its translation: CASSLNKVVGVVTEAFF. The variable domain in full, completed from reference TRBV5-1 and TRBJ1-1, reads KAGVTQTPRYLIKTRGQQVTLSCSPISGHRSVSWYQQTPGQGLQFLFEYFSETQRNKGNFPGRFSGRQFSNSRSEMNVSTLELGDSALYLCASSLNKVVGVVTEAFFGQGTRLTVV.

This clone was observed a single time. The genes are TRBV9 and TRBJ2-7; perhaps TRBD1 as D (6 bases). The CDR3 spans 19 residues. V was cut by 4 bases and J by 0 bases, with 26 bases left in between. Looked up from germline, CDR1 is SGDLS and CDR2 is YYNGEE. CDR3 sequence reads: CASSPLRDRPTQNSYEQYF. The CDR3 DNA is TGTGCCAGCAGCCCTCTCCGCGACAGGCCCACACAAAACTCCTACGAGCAGTACTTC.

This sequence joins TRBV7-2 and TRBJ1-5; D perhaps matches TRBD1 (5 bases). From germline, CDR1 is SGHTA and CDR2 FQGNSA. V was shortened by 6 bases and J by 2 bases, with 17 bases between the two germline ends. The length of the CDR3 is 16 residues. This CDR3 reads CASRSPGLDGNQPQHF. The DNA of the CDR3 is TGTGCCAGCAGGTCCCCAGGGCTGGACGGCAATCAGCCCCAGCATTTT.